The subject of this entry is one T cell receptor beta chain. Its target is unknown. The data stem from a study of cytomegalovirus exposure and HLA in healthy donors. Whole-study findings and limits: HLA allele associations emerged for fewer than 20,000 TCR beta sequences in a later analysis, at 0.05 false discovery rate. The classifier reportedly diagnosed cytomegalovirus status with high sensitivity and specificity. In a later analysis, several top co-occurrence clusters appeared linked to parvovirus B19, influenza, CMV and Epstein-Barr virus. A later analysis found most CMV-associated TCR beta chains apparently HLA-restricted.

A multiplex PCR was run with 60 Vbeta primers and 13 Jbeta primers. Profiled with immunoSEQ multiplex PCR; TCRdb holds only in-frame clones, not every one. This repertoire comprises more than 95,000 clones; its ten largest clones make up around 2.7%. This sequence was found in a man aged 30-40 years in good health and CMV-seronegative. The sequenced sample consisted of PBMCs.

CDR3 in DNA: TGTGCCAGCAGTGTCAGGGACAGGGTGGATCAGCCCCAGCATTTT. Amino acids: CASSVRDRVDQPQHF. This chain links TRBV6-4 with TRBJ1-5, with 9 bases that match TRBD1. Germline assignment: CDR1 MRHNA and CDR2 SNTAGT. This CDR3 comprises 15 residues. Trimming cost V 4 bases and J 5 bases; bases outside gene matches: 6.